This T cell receptor (beta chain) was retrieved from a study of T cell repertoires and HLA-DP antigens. The assay was immunoSEQ multiplex PCR, and TCRdb's table has in-frame clones only and misses some. The sample carries roughly 120,000 clones, 80% to 95% recorded once. A single count supports this clone. The antigen is undetermined. Trimming cost V 1 base and J 0 bases, with 4 bases left between them. From germline, CDR1 is SGHDN and CDR2 FVKESK. The CDR3 loop spans 15 amino acids. This chain links TRBV14 with TRBJ2-6; D unresolved. The sample consisted of CD4+ T cells from PBMCs. The sequence derives from a woman between 18 and 29 years old in good health and CMV-seronegative. CDR3 sequence (DNA): TGTGCCAGCAGCCAAGTCCGCTCTGGGGCCAACGTCCTGACTTTC. Its protein product is CASSQVRSGANVLTF. Full variable domain (rest looked up from reference TRBV14 and TRBJ2-6): EAGVTQFPSHSVIEKGQTVTLRCDPISGHDNLYWYRRVMGKEIKFLLHFVKESKQDESGMPNNRFLAERTGGTYSTLKVQPAELEDSGVYFCASSQVRSGANVLTFGAGSRLTVL.